These 14 T cell receptor beta chains were sequenced from one sample in a study of shared clonotypes between healthy human individuals. Clones were sequenced by immunoSEQ multiplex PCR, and TCRdb holds only the in-frame ones, with some missing. The repertoire holds some 1,900,000 clones, roughly 95% seen once, with 1.2% in the top ten. Naive CD8 cells lacked CD45RO and underwent positive selection for CCR7, leaving out terminally differentiated effector memory CD45RA+ cells. Sequenced: naive CD8+ T cells sorted from blood. All receptors derive from a man in his late teens or twenties in good health.

This sequence joins TRBV7-9 and TRBJ2-3; 14 bases match TRBD2. Germline-derived CDR1 and CDR2 are SEHNR and FQNEAQ (reference sequence). V lost 7 bases and J lost 1; bases outside the gene matches: 4. This CDR3 region has 16 residues. The CDR3 DNA follows: TGTGCCAGCATTCCGGGACTAGCGGGGGGCACAGATACGCAGTATTTT. It codes for CASIPGLAGGTDTQYF.

This chain links TRBV27 with TRBJ2-1; D remains unclear. CDR3 size: 12 residues. Germline V gene data show CDR1 as MNHEY and CDR2 as SMNVEV (reference sequence). Trimming cost V 10 bases and J 9 bases, with 16 bases left between them. In nucleotides, the CDR3 is TGTGCCACTGGGTCGCTCTCTGGTGAGCAGTTCTTC. It yields the protein CATGSLSGEQFF.

Points on this clone: Other nucleotide sequences in the sample specify the same CDR3. The chain combines TRBV27 with TRBJ1-4, with TRBD1 matching 7 bases. V lost 5 bases to trimming and J lost 3 bases; unmatched junction nucleotides: 3. Per germline, CDR1 MNHEY and CDR2 SMNVEV (reference sequence). There are 14 residues in the CDR3. The CDR3 DNA follows: TGTGCCAGCAGTCTACAGGGGTCTAATGAAAAACTGTTTTTT. This sequence encodes CASSLQGSNEKLFF.

This clone was observed a handful of times. The sample has other DNA sequences that encode this CDR3 too. The rearrangement links TRBV7-9 to TRBJ1-5, with D unresolved. The CDR3 loop spans 14 amino acids. Germline V gene lookup returns CDR1 SEHNR and CDR2 FQNEAQ (reference sequence). V was clipped by 0 bases and J by 1 base, with 4 bases between them. The CDR3 here is CASSLAGSNQPQHF. The CDR3 DNA is TGTGCCAGCAGCTTAGCAGGGAGCAATCAGCCCCAGCATTTT.

V is TRBV7-9 and J is TRBJ1-1; D unclear. Per the germline V gene, CDR1 is SEHNR and CDR2 is FQNEAQ (reference sequence). V was clipped by 8 bases and J by 1 base, with 14 bases between them. CDR3 length: 14 residues. The CDR3 nucleotides are TGTGCCAGCGATGACATAGACCCGAACACTGAAGCTTTCTTT. This translates into CASDDIDPNTEAFF. The complete variable domain, with remaining parts taken from reference TRBV7-9 and TRBJ1-1, reads DTGVSQNPRHKITKRGQNVTFRCDPISEHNRLYWYRQTLGQGPEFLTYFQNEAQLEKSRLLSDRFSAERPKGSFSTLEIQRTEQGDSAMYLCASDDIDPNTEAFFGQGTRLTVV.

The J gene is TRBJ2-7, the V gene TRBV6-5, with TRBD1 as a possible D gene (5 bases). Germline CDR1 MNHEY, CDR2 SVGAGI. V was shortened by 6 bases and J by 5 bases, with 20 bases between the two germline ends. The CDR3 extends over 15 amino acids. The DNA of the CDR3 is TGTGCCAGCAGCCTACAACGGGCAGGGCGGCACGAGCAGTACTTC. Its protein is CASSLQRAGRHEQYF.

This clone was picked up one time. The chain is built from TRBV5-6 and TRBJ2-1; 7 bases map to TRBD1. Germline values: CDR1 SGHDT, CDR2 YYEEEE. The CDR3 is 14 amino acids. With V trimmed by 4 bases and J by 4 bases, 5 bases remained unmatched. The CDR3 loop is CASSRGQVYNEQFF. The CDR3 region has the DNA TGTGCCAGCAGCCGAGGACAGGTTTACAATGAGCAGTTCTTC. The full variable domain, rest sourced from reference TRBV5-6 and TRBJ2-1, is DAGVTQSPTHLIKTRGQQVTLRCSPKSGHDTVSWYQQALGQGPQFIFQYYEEEERQRGNFPDRFSGHQFPNYSSELNVNALLLGDSALYLCASSRGQVYNEQFFGPGTRLTVL.

The chain links TRBV5-6 to TRBJ2-5, with D hard to call. Trimming shortened V by 1 base and J by 5 bases, and 6 bases separated the two germline ends. CDR1 is SGHDT and CDR2 is YYEEEE in the germline V gene. This CDR3 has 12 amino acids. The CDR3 DNA is TGTGCCAGCAGCTTGAGATTGGAGACCCAGTACTTC. This gives the protein CASSLRLETQYF. Using reference TRBV5-6 and TRBJ2-5 for the parts outside the CDR3, the full variable domain is DAGVTQSPTHLIKTRGQQVTLRCSPKSGHDTVSWYQQALGQGPQFIFQYYEEEERQRGNFPDRFSGHQFPNYSSELNVNALLLGDSALYLCASSLRLETQYFGPGTRLLVL.

This chain uses TRBV5-6 with TRBJ1-6; 10 bases align to TRBD1. The CDR3 spans 19 residues. Germline lookup yields CDR1 SGHDT and CDR2 YYEEEE. After removal of 0 bases from V and 10 bases from J, the junction contained 16 bases not matched to a gene. DNA of the CDR3: TGTGCCAGCAGCTTGGGGTTCGGGACAGGGGAGCGTGAGGGGTCACCCCTCCACTTT. Translating it yields CASSLGFGTGEREGSPLHF.

This chain uses TRBV27 with TRBJ2-3; a possible D gene is TRBD1 (5 bases). Germline lookup yields CDR1 MNHEY and CDR2 SMNVEV (reference sequence). Trimming took off 2 bases at V and 0 bases at J, with 18 bases between the two ends. CDR3 length: 18 amino acids. The CDR3 loop reads CASSLDLPAGHSTDTQYF. The DNA for the CDR3 is TGTGCCAGCAGTTTAGATCTCCCCGCCGGACATAGCACAGATACGCAGTATTTT.

V gene TRBV5-4 combines with J gene TRBJ1-6; 7 bases agree with TRBD1. The germline V gene encodes CDR1 SGHNT and CDR2 YYREEE (reference sequence). V shed 4 bases and J 6 bases; nucleotides not matched to a gene: 7. This CDR3 contains 15 residues. As DNA, the CDR3 is TGTGCCAGCAGCCCGCAGGGGGGCGCTAATTCACCCCTCCACTTT. Residues: CASSPQGGANSPLHF.

The rearrangement links TRBV9 to TRBJ2-3; tentatively, D is TRBD1 (7 bases). This CDR3 region has 15 residues. Germline CDR1 is SGDLS and CDR2 is YYNGEE. The V end was cut by 3 bases, the J end by 3 bases, with 14 bases between. The CDR3 DNA sequence: TGTGCCAGCAGCGCGCAGGGGGGTGGGACAGATACGCAGTATTTT. Its protein is CASSAQGGGTDTQYF.

This rearrangement joins TRBV5-6 to TRBJ2-2, with 7 bases that match TRBD2. Germline V gene sequence: CDR1 SGHDT, CDR2 YYEEEE. This CDR3 spans 15 amino acids. Trimming at V came to 2 bases and at J to 4 bases, leaving 5 bases not matched to a gene. For the CDR3, the DNA is TGTGCCAGCAGCTTCGCGGGAGCGGTCACCGGGGAGCTGTTTTTT. It is translated as CASSFAGAVTGELFF.

The CDR3 loop reads CASSIDFLTGETGELFF. The DNA for the CDR3 is TGTGCCAGTAGTATAGATTTCTTGACAGGGGAAACCGGGGAGCTGTTTTTT. The chain employs TRBV19 and TRBJ2-2; 8 bases line up with TRBD1. Trimming at V came to 0 bases and at J to 5 bases, leaving 8 bases not matched to a gene. CDR1 and CDR2 from the germline V gene are LNHDA and SQIVND (reference sequence). The CDR3 sequence is 17 residues long.